The clone carrying this T cell receptor (beta chain) has a count of ten or more. This entry is derived from a study of early T cells in non-severe SARS-CoV-2 infection. Via MiXCR, TCRdb re-called the 5' RACE reads, giving one row per CDR3 protein. The profile covers tens of thousands of distinct CDR3 sequences, with about 6.3% appearing a single time and 5% to 7% taken by the ten largest. The sequencing input was whole blood. This receptor was obtained from an adult who was a healthcare worker with PCR-confirmed SARS-CoV-2 infection or an uninfected control (not recorded which).

The chain's CDR3 is CASSLRTENYGYTF. The CDR3 nucleotides are TGTGCCAGCAGCTTGCGGACAGAAAATTATGGCTACACCTTC. The J gene is TRBJ1-2, the V gene TRBV5-5; TRBD1 might be the D (6 bases). This CDR3 has 14 amino acids. CDR1 is SGHKS and CDR2 is YYEKEE in the germline V gene (reference sequence). Trimming stripped 1 base from V and 5 bases from J, with 12 bases between.